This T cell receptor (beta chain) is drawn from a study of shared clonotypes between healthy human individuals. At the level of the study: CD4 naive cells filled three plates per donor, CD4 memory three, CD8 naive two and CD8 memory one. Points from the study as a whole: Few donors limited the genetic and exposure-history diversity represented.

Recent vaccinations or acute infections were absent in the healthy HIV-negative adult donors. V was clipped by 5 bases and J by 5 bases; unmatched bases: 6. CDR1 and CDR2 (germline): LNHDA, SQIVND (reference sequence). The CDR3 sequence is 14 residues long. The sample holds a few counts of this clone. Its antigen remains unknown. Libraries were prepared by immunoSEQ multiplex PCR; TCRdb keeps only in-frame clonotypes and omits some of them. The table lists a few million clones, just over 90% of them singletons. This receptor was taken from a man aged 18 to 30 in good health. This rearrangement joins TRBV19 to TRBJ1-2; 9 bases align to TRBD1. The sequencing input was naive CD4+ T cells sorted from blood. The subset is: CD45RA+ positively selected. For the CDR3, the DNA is TGTGCCAGTAGTGGCGGACAGGGGCCTTATGGCTACACCTTC. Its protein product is CASSGGQGPYGYTF.